This T cell receptor (beta chain) was sequenced during a study of human thymus T cells. Using immunoSEQ multiplex PCR, the repertoire was profiled, and TCRdb retains in-frame clones only, with some absent. The table includes roughly 130,000 clones, approximately 96% detected once. This clone was picked up one time. The antigen is unknown. Study-wide points: Across thymic and blood repertoires, the usage of V and J genes appeared to be biased. Overlap was high between thymic repertoires from unrelated individuals, as reported in related research.

Resections removed during corrective heart surgery provided the thymus tissue used. The donor group consisted of healthy Finnish infants who were having corrective surgery for congenital heart defects. V trimming: 4 bases; J trimming: 4 bases; junction bases outside the gene matches: 7. The CDR3 has 14 residues. Germline assignment: CDR1 KGHSH and CDR2 LQKENI. The sequenced sample consisted of thymus tissue. The TCR was taken from a boy under two years old with a congenital heart defect but otherwise immunologically healthy. This chain uses TRBV18 with TRBJ2-7; 7 bases are a match to TRBD1. The CDR3 spells CASSLSGTDYEQYF. The CDR3 nucleotides read TGTGCCAGCTCACTTTCCGGGACAGATTACGAGCAGTACTTC. Drawing the rest from reference TRBV18 and TRBJ2-7, the complete variable domain is NAGVMQNPRHLVRRRGQEARLRCSPMKGHSHVYWYRQLPEEGLKFMVYLQKENIIDESGMPKERFSAEFPKEGPSILRIQQVVRGDSAAYFCASSLSGTDYEQYFGPGTRLTVT.